Following are 15 T cell receptor beta chains from one sample sequenced in a study of early stage breast cancer tumors. The protocol was immunoSEQ multiplex PCR, while the TCRdb copy is restricted to in-frame clones and leaves out a portion. The data contain 50,000 to 75,000 clones, over 60% of them singletons. The sample comprised blood. These receptors were collected from a person aged 30-39 years with breast cancer.

This sequence joins TRBV30 and TRBJ1-1; tentatively, D is TRBD1 (6 bases). V lost 4 bases to trimming and J lost 3 bases, with 6 bases between them. CDR1 and CDR2 (germline): GTSNPN, SVGIG (reference sequence). The CDR3 totals 11 residues. CDR3 sequence (DNA): TGTGCCTGGACAGGGGACACTGAAGCTTTCTTT. It translates to CAWTGDTEAFF.

This clone was seen only a few times. The chain's CDR3 is CASSFRLGRNQPQHF. Written as DNA, the CDR3 is TGTGCCAGCAGCTTCCGTCTAGGGAGGAATCAGCCCCAGCATTTT. The chain combines TRBV7-2 with TRBJ1-5; D is unresolved. This CDR3 contains 15 residues. Germline V gene lookup returns CDR1 SGHTA and CDR2 FQGNSA. Deletions cut 3 bases from V and 4 bases from J, with 13 bases between.

The rearrangement links TRBV6-5 to TRBJ2-7; D is ambiguous. V lost 6 bases to trimming and J lost 6 bases, with 15 bases between them. The CDR3 runs 13 residues. In germline, CDR1 is MNHEY, CDR2 SVGAGI. CDR3 coding DNA: TGTGCCAGCAGCCTAGTGGTTACGGCCGAGCAGTACTTC. Protein: CASSLVVTAEQYF.

The gene calls are TRBV9 and TRBJ2-1; 12 bases match TRBD2. V was clipped by 5 bases and J by 8 bases; unmatched bases: 8. This CDR3 region has 15 residues. Looked up from germline, CDR1 is SGDLS and CDR2 is YYNGEE. The CDR3 protein is CASSTSGRQGDEQFF. The CDR3 DNA reads as TGTGCCAGCAGTACTAGCGGGAGGCAAGGTGATGAGCAGTTCTTC.

This clone appeared once. V and J are TRBV27 and TRBJ1-1; maybe TRBD1 (5 bases). CDR1 is MNHEY and CDR2 is SMNVEV in the germline V gene (reference sequence). This CDR3 is built from 15 residues. V lost 5 bases to trimming and J lost 1 base, with 14 bases between them. In nucleotides, the CDR3 is TGTGCCAGCAGTACCCGTTACCAGGGGAACACTGAAGCTTTCTTT. Its translation: CASSTRYQGNTEAFF.

The chain recombines TRBV30 with TRBJ2-7, with D perhaps TRBD1 or TRBD2 (7 bases each). The germline V gene has CDR1 GTSNPN and CDR2 SVGIG (reference sequence). Trimming pared 5 bases from V and 3 bases from J, leaving 14 bases between. The CDR3 consists of 13 residues. The CDR3 DNA follows: TGTGCCTGGGGAGCAGGGGGGGGCTACGAGCAGTACTTC. This encodes CAWGAGGGYEQYF.

V and J are TRBV6-4 and TRBJ2-3; D ambiguous. Trimming cost V 3 bases and J 5 bases, with 12 bases left between them. Germline values: CDR1 MRHNA, CDR2 SNTAGT. CDR3 length: 14 amino acids. Written as DNA, the CDR3 is TGTGCCAGCAGTGAATACGGCCTGGGAGATACGCAGTATTTT. Translation: CASSEYGLGDTQYF.

V usage is TRBV6-6 and J usage is TRBJ1-2, with 9 positions matching TRBD1. Trimming removed 6 bases from V and 2 bases from J; junction bases left unmatched: 7. CDR3 length: 15 residues. Germline V gives CDR1 MNHNY, CDR2 SVGAGI (reference sequence). The CDR3 region is CASSPGQGRNYGYTF. DNA for the CDR3: TGTGCCAGCAGCCCGGGACAGGGAAGAAACTATGGCTACACCTTC.

The chain links TRBV6-6 to TRBJ1-5; unclear D gene. The germline CDR1 and CDR2 sequences are MNHNY and SVGAGI (reference sequence). V lost 5 bases and J 0 bases, leaving 14 bases between the germline ends. The CDR3 sequence is 16 residues long. The DNA of the CDR3 is TGTGCCAGCAGTCGCTTATCCGGGGATAGCAATCAGCCCCAGCATTTT. Encoded protein: CASSRLSGDSNQPQHF.

This clone was observed a few times. V usage is TRBV5-6 and J usage is TRBJ2-7, with D possibly TRBD1 on 5 matching bases. Trimming removed 2 bases at V and 7 bases at J, with 16 bases between. Germline V gene sequence: CDR1 SGHDT, CDR2 YYEEEE. The CDR3 spans 14 residues. The CDR3 loop is CASSFGQGVREQYF. Here the CDR3 DNA reads TGTGCCAGCAGCTTCGGACAAGGCGTTAGGGAGCAGTACTTC.

This chain uses TRBV28 with TRBJ1-5; 7 bases map to TRBD1. With V trimmed by 4 bases and J by 0 bases, 3 bases remained unmatched. Germline V gives CDR1 MDHEN, CDR2 SYDVKM. This CDR3 is 15 amino acids long. The CDR3 DNA reads TGTGCCAGCAGTTGGGGACAGTTTAGCAATCAGCCCCAGCATTTT. Translating it yields CASSWGQFSNQPQHF.

The DNA of the CDR3 is TGCGCCAGCAGCTGGGGACAGTCGATGGGGATCTCTGGAAACACCATATATTTT. Its translation: CASSWGQSMGISGNTIYF. The chain carries TRBV5-1 and TRBJ1-3, with 7 nucleotides matching TRBD1. Trimming cost V 3 bases and J 0 bases; bases outside gene matches: 12. The CDR3 runs 18 residues. The germline CDR1 and CDR2 sequences are SGHRS and YFSETQ.

This clone was detected only once. The chain employs TRBV12-1 and TRBJ2-1; the table names TRBD1, a call not compared with the DNA. TRBV12-1 is a known pseudogene. The CDR3 contains 16 residues. In nucleotides, the CDR3 is TGTGCCAGCAGCTCCATGGGACAGGGGGCCTCCCATGAGCAGTTCTTC. Encoded protein: CASSSMGQGASHEQFF.

This clone came up a few times. The chain recombines TRBV19 with TRBJ2-2; 8 bases align to TRBD2. The junction had 11 bases not matched to a gene; V was cut back by 7 bases and J by 4 bases. The germline V gene encodes CDR1 LNHDA and CDR2 SQIVND (reference sequence). The CDR3 length is 16 residues. The CDR3 spells CASTENGRAVTGELFF. In DNA, the CDR3 is TGTGCCAGTACGGAGAACGGGAGGGCCGTCACCGGGGAGCTGTTTTTT.

This rearrangement joins TRBV5-6 to TRBJ2-1; D remains unclear. V was trimmed by 4 bases and J by 9 bases, leaving 14 bases between them. The CDR3 is 13 amino acids. The germline gives CDR1 SGHDT, CDR2 YYEEEE. This CDR3 is CASSLTTVSEQFF. The CDR3 DNA is TGTGCCAGCAGCCTGACCACAGTGAGTGAGCAGTTCTTC. Variable domain in full (rest from reference TRBV5-6 and TRBJ2-1): DAGVTQSPTHLIKTRGQQVTLRCSPKSGHDTVSWYQQALGQGPQFIFQYYEEEERQRGNFPDRFSGHQFPNYSSELNVNALLLGDSALYLCASSLTTVSEQFFGPGTRLTVL.